This TCR beta chain was captured in a study of cytomegalovirus exposure and HLA in healthy donors. Study outcomes and limitations: Accurate predictions that matched the HLA-A and HLA-B alleles of most subjects were reportedly made from TCR beta sequences. Cytomegalovirus association was listed for about 160 TCR beta chains.

Primers included in the PCR were 60 Vbeta and 13 Jbeta primers. Clones were sequenced by immunoSEQ multiplex PCR, and TCRdb holds only the in-frame ones, with some missing. Its clone listing holds 60,000 to 75,000 clones. This CDR3 contains 15 residues. CDR1 is MGHRA and CDR2 is YSYEKL in the germline V gene. J gave up 3 bases and V 0 bases, and 3 bases lay outside the gene matches. For this clone: Its antigen is as yet unknown.

This chain links TRBV4-1 with TRBJ1-2, with 8 bases that match TRBD1. Material for sequencing was PBMCs. This sequence was found in a woman aged 25 to 39 in good health and CMV-seronegative. The CDR3 reads CASSQDGQGYYGYTF. The CDR3 coding sequence is TGCGCCAGCAGCCAAGACGGACAGGGCTACTATGGCTACACCTTC.